Below are 18 T cell receptor beta chains sequenced from a single sample in a study of patients and donors after allogeneic stem cell transplantation. TCRdb analysed the RT-PCR reads with MiXCR anew, one entry per CDR3 protein. This sample has roughly 250,000 distinct CDR3 sequences, with about 14% found just once. Material for sequencing was blood, either unsorted or a sorted T cell fraction (not recorded which). The receptors here all came from a human donor who was either an allogeneic HSCT recipient or a stem cell or donor lymphocyte infusion donor (not recorded which). It is not recorded whose cells these are; they may come from a transplant donor.

The table lists this clonotype with a few counts. The chain couples TRBV19 to TRBJ2-3; tentative D call: TRBD2 (6 bases). V lost 8 bases, J lost 3 bases, and 18 bases lay in between. The CDR3 contains 15 residues. Germline V gene sequence: CDR1 LNHDA, CDR2 SQIVND (reference sequence). CDR3 residues: CASAAASAETDTQYF. CDR3 DNA sequence: TGTGCCAGTGCCGCGGCTAGCGCGGAGACAGATACGCAGTATTTT.

This clonotype was observed a few times. The gene calls are TRBV11-3 and TRBJ2-2; 7 nucleotides line up with TRBD2. The length of the CDR3 is 15 residues. Germline V gene sequence: CDR1 SGHNT, CDR2 YENEEA. The V gene end was trimmed by 5 bases and the J gene end by 7 bases; junction bases not matched to a gene: 10. CDR3 bases: TGTGCCAGCAGCCACCGCGCGGGAGCGCGCGGGGAGCTGTTTTTT. Protein: CASSHRAGARGELFF. The whole variable domain, filled in from reference TRBV11-3 and TRBJ2-2, reads EAGVVQSPRYKIIEKKQPVAFWCNPISGHNTLYWYLQNLGQGPELLIRYENEEAVDDSQLPKDRFSAERLKGVDSTLKIQPAELGDSAVYLCASSHRAGARGELFFGEGSRLTVL.

This clonotype came up many times. The chain joins TRBV10-3 to TRBJ2-7, with D possibly being TRBD1 or TRBD2 (5 bases each). V was cut by 3 bases and J by 4 bases, with 7 bases left in between. The CDR3 totals 12 residues. Germline V gene sequence: CDR1 ENHRY, CDR2 SYGVKD. The CDR3 protein is CAISDREYEQYF. The CDR3 DNA sequence: TGTGCCATCAGTGACAGGGAGTACGAGCAGTACTTC.

The sample holds a few counts of this clonotype. This chain connects TRBV27 to TRBJ1-4, with 7 nucleotides matching TRBD1. Losses at the gene ends were 5 bases for V and 8 bases for J; bases not matched to a gene: 8. The germline CDR1 and CDR2 sequences are MNHEY and SMNVEV (reference sequence). The CDR3 has 14 amino acids. This CDR3 reads CASSPWQGGEKLFF. For the CDR3, the DNA is TGTGCCAGCAGTCCCTGGCAGGGGGGCGAAAAACTGTTTTTT.

This clonotype appeared a few times. V is TRBV6-2 or TRBV6-3 and J is TRBJ2-2; TRBD2 aligns across 14 bases. CDR1 MNHEY and CDR2 SVGEGT come from the germline V gene. The V and J ends lost 5 bases and 9 bases, in that order; junction bases with no gene match: 8. The CDR3 is made up of 16 amino acids. The DNA of the CDR3 is TGTGCCAGCAGTGCGGCCGGGACTAGCGGGGGCTGGGAGCTGTTTTTT. This encodes CASSAAGTSGGWELFF.

This clonotype appeared a single time. DNA of the CDR3: TGTGCCAGCAGTTCAGGACTAGGGATGGAGACCCAGTACTTC. This translates into CASSSGLGMETQYF. The rearrangement links TRBV6-5 to TRBJ2-5, with 7 positions matching TRBD2. There are 14 residues in the CDR3. The V and J ends lost 4 bases and 5 bases, in that order; junction bases with no gene match: 7. CDR1 and CDR2 (germline): MNHEY, SVGAGI.

The sample holds many counts of this clonotype. The chain is built from TRBV20-1 and TRBJ1-1; 7 bases map to TRBD1. This CDR3 is 17 amino acids long. Germline CDR1 DFQATT, CDR2 SNEGSKA (reference sequence). The J segment lost 0 bases and the V segment lost 8 bases, leaving 18 bases of the junction unmatched. CDR3 protein: CSHKGASGGWMNTEAFF. DNA for the CDR3: TGCAGTCACAAAGGCGCCTCAGGGGGTTGGATGAACACTGAAGCTTTCTTT.

This clonotype was observed many times. The rearrangement uses TRBV9 and TRBJ2-2, with 7 nucleotides matching TRBD2. The germline V gene has CDR1 SGDLS and CDR2 YYNGEE. Germline trimming cut 3 bases from V and 2 bases from J; bases unmatched to any gene: 10. The CDR3 is made up of 17 amino acids. CDR3 in amino acids: CASSAGGRGVNTGELFF. The CDR3, as DNA: TGTGCCAGCAGCGCGGGGGGTCGGGGGGTAAACACCGGGGAGCTGTTTTTT. Full variable domain (outside the CDR3, taken from reference TRBV9 and TRBJ2-2): DSGVTQTPKHLITATGQRVTLRCSPRSGDLSVYWYQQSLDQGLQFLIQYYNGEERAKGNILERFSAQQFPDLHSELNLSSLELGDSALYFCASSAGGRGVNTGELFFGEGSRLTVL.

This clonotype has more than one count but fewer than ten. The chain employs TRBV4-3 and TRBJ2-2, with 14 positions matching TRBD2. With V trimmed by 3 bases and J by 8 bases, 5 bases remained unmatched. Germline CDR1 reads LGHNA; CDR2 reads YSLEER. The CDR3 runs to 16 residues. The CDR3 protein is CASSHGTSGGTGELFF. The CDR3 DNA sequence: TGCGCCAGCAGCCATGGGACTAGCGGGGGAACGGGGGAGCTGTTTTTT.

The rearrangement joins TRBV30 to TRBJ1-5, with D possibly TRBD1 on 6 matching bases. The CDR3 is made up of 15 amino acids. The germline gives CDR1 GTSNPN, CDR2 SVGIG (reference sequence). V dropped 0 bases and J dropped 4 bases, with 13 bases sitting between them. This chain's CDR3 is CAWSVTGMANQPQHF. CDR3 nucleotides: TGTGCCTGGAGTGTAACAGGGATGGCGAATCAGCCCCAGCATTTT.

On this clonotype: This could be a read error, since a much larger clone is one nucleotide away. The CDR3 here is CSVVGTGANQPQHF. The CDR3, as DNA: TGCAGCGTTGTAGGGACAGGCGCCAATCAGCCCCAGCATTTT. This chain connects TRBV29-1 to TRBJ1-5; 8 bases match TRBD1. This CDR3 is 14 amino acids long. With 4 bases clipped from V and 3 bases from J, the junction kept 5 bases outside the gene matches. In germline, CDR1 is SQVTM, CDR2 ANQGSEA.

The chain recombines TRBV7-2 with TRBJ1-2; TRBD1 matches 12 bases. In germline, CDR1 is SGHTA, CDR2 FQGNSA. V trimming: 5 bases; J trimming: 2 bases; junction bases outside the gene matches: 9. This CDR3 is 17 amino acids long. CDR3 residues: CASSLQGQGATNYGYTF. CDR3 DNA: TGTGCCAGCAGCCTCCAGGGACAGGGGGCGACCAACTATGGCTACACCTTC.

This clonotype turned up a few times. V is TRBV6-2 or TRBV6-3 and J is TRBJ2-2; 13 nucleotides line up with TRBD2. Germline-derived CDR1 and CDR2 are MNHEY and SVGEGT. The CDR3 runs to 15 residues. V shed 8 bases, J shed 7 bases, and the junction held 7 bases outside the gene matches. DNA for the CDR3: TGTGCCAGCCGACTAGCGGGAGGAAAAGGCGGGGAGCTGTTTTTT. It yields the protein CASRLAGGKGGELFF.

This clonotype showed up just a few times. The chain links TRBV3-1 to TRBJ2-7, with 7 bases lining up with TRBD2. Germline loops: CDR1 LGHDT, CDR2 YNNKEL (reference sequence). V trimming: 3 bases; J trimming: 4 bases; junction bases outside the gene matches: 15. There are 17 residues in the CDR3. The CDR3 here is CASSHLGKRGAFYEQYF. The DNA for the CDR3 is TGTGCCAGCAGCCACCTGGGGAAGCGGGGCGCTTTTTACGAGCAGTACTTC.

This clonotype came up a few times. The chain employs TRBV6-1 and TRBJ2-5; tentatively, D is TRBD1 (5 bases). CDR1 MNHNS and CDR2 SASEGT come from the germline V gene. Trimming cost V 6 bases and J 5 bases, with 22 bases left between them. The CDR3 loop spans 16 amino acids. The CDR3 loop is CASRRDMGQGQETQYF. In nucleotides, the CDR3 is TGTGCCAGCAGGAGAGACATGGGGCAGGGTCAGGAGACCCAGTACTTC.

CDR3 residues: CSALEGDYGYTF. DNA for the CDR3: TGCAGTGCATTGGAGGGGGACTATGGCTACACCTTC. The chain is built from TRBV20-1 and TRBJ1-2, with a possible D match to TRBD1 (6 bases). Germline V gene data show CDR1 as DFQATT and CDR2 as SNEGSKA (reference sequence). V lost 6 bases and J lost 3, with 11 bases in between. This CDR3 is 12 amino acids long.

V and J are TRBV5-4 and TRBJ2-7, with D unclear. V lost 0 bases and J lost 6, with 10 bases in between. Germline V gene data show CDR1 as SGHNT and CDR2 as YYREEE (reference sequence). The length of the CDR3 is 13 residues. In DNA, the CDR3 is TGTGCCAGCAGCTTGGTGTCCACCAGCGAGCAGTACTTC. Translated, it gives CASSLVSTSEQYF.

This chain uses TRBV12-3 or TRBV12-4 with TRBJ2-5; 7 bases agree with TRBD2. V was clipped by 3 bases and J by 0 bases; unmatched bases: 7. The CDR3 has 16 residues. The CDR3: CASSFGGAGYQETQYF. The CDR3 coding sequence is TGTGCCAGCAGTTTCGGCGGAGCGGGGTACCAAGAGACCCAGTACTTC.